This T cell receptor beta chain emerged from a study of T cell changes during pregnancy in multiple sclerosis. Germline V gene lookup returns CDR1 LNHDA and CDR2 SQIVND (reference sequence). The CDR3 is 14 amino acids. Some clones are missing from TCRdb's copy, which holds only in-frame ones; the method was immunoSEQ multiplex PCR. Here the sample spans 40,000 to 50,000 clones, 90% being singletons. This chain links TRBV19 with TRBJ2-3, with TRBD2 matching 7 bases. This specimen consisted of CD8+ T cells from peripheral blood mononuclear cells, obtained in the first trimester of pregnancy. The source of this sequence is a female donor with multiple sclerosis, enrolled in a pregnancy study. The CDR3 bases are TGTGCAAGTGGGCTAGCGGTACGCACAGATACGCAGTATTTT. Encoded protein: CASGLAVRTDTQYF.